This T cell receptor (beta chain) is drawn from a study of Ad26.COV2.S vaccination and SARS-CoV-2 variants. In the study overall: Administration of Ad26.COV2.S was intramuscular, either once or twice 56 days apart.

Worth noting for this clone: Its specificity is unknown. A junction end diverges from the germline sequence, so it may reflect a read error.

Repertoires were generated with immunoSEQ multiplex PCR, while TCRdb's copy carries only in-frame clones and drops some. The table has 400,000 to 450,000 clones, roughly 90% seen once. Treatment: 15 to 20 received Ad26.COV2.S at low or high dose, single or two shots; roughly five received placebo; per-sample allocation not given. Samples analyzed were those drawn on day 63 after the first vaccine or placebo injection. Study-level results: People given the vaccine had a wider spike-specific TCR breadth than placebo recipients did.

Sequencing used peripheral blood, obtained in a trial of Ad26.COV2.S vaccine versus placebo. The sequence came from a person aged 18-65 years who received the Ad26.COV2.S COVID-19 vaccine or a placebo.

CDR3 in DNA: TGTGCTAGCAGCCTAGGACTAGCGGGGGGGCCGTACAATGAGCAGTTCTTC. It codes for CASSLGLAGGPYNEQFF. V is TRBV7-7 and J is TRBJ2-1; TRBD2 aligns across 15 bases. In germline, CDR1 is SSHAT, CDR2 FNYEAQ (reference sequence). This CDR3 has 17 amino acids.